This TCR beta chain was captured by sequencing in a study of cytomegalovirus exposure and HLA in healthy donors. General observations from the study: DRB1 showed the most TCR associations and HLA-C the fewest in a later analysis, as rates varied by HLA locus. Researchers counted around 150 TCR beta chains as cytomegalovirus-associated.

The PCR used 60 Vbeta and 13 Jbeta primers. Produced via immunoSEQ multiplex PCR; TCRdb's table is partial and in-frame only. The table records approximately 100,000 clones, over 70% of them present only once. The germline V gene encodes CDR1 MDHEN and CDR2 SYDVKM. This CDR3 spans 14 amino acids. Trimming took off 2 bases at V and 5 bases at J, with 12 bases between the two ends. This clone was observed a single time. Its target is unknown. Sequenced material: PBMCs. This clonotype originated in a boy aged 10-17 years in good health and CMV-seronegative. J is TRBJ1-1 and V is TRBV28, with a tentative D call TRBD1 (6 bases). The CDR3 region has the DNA TGTGCCAGCAGTTTAGCAGGGGAGGGGACTGAAGCTTTCTTT. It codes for CASSLAGEGTEAFF.